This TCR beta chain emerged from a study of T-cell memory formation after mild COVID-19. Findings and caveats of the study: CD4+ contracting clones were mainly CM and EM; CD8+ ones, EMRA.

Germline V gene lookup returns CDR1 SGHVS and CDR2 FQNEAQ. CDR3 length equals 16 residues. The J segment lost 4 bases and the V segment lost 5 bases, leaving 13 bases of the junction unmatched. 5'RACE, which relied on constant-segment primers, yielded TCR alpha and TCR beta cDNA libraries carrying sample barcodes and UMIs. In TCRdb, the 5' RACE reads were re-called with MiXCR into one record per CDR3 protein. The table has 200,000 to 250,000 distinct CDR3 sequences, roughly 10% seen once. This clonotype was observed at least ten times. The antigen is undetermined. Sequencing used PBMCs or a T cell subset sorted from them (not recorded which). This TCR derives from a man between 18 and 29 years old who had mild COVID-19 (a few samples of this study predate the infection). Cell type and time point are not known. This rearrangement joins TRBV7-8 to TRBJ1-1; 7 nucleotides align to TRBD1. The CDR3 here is CASSQSEGAGGTEAFF. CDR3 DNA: TGTGCCAGCAGCCAAAGCGAGGGGGCGGGGGGCACTGAAGCTTTCTTT.